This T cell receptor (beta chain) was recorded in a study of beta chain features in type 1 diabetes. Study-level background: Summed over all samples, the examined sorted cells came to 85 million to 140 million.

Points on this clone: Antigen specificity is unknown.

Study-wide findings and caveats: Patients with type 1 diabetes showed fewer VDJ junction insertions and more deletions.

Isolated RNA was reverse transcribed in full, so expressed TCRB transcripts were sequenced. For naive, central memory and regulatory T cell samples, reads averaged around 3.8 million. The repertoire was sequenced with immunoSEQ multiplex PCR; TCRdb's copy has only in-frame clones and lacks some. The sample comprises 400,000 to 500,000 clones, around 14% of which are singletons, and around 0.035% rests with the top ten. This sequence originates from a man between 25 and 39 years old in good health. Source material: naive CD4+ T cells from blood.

The CDR3 DNA reads TGCGCCAGCAGAGAAGATTCCGAGCAGTACTTC. This codes for CASREDSEQYF. This chain links TRBV5-1 with TRBJ2-7, with D unclear. This CDR3 comprises 11 residues. Trimming stripped 5 bases from V and 6 bases from J, with 9 bases between. Per germline, CDR1 SGHRS and CDR2 YFSETQ.